This is a list of T cell receptor beta chains from one sample in a study of cytomegalovirus exposure and HLA in healthy donors. The table came from immunoSEQ multiplex PCR; TCRdb's copy has only in-frame clones and leaves some out. This table has around 120,000 clones, about 73% appearing once. The sequenced sample consisted of PBMCs. The receptor source for this set is a woman aged 25 to 39 in good health and CMV-seropositive. The CDR3 runs from the conserved cysteine through the conserved F or W.

v_call cdr3_aa
TRBV5-1 CASSLPLGQYFSSYNEQFF
TRBV7-9 CASSASGGYTF
TRBV6-5 CASSPGGGRGDTQYF
TRBV4-3 CASSPQTGGGEKLFF
TRBV18 CASSPAPFESATDTQYF
TRBV4-3 CASSLGTGSHNEQFF
TRBV2 CASRADTSTRELFF
TRBV9 CASSVEGASSYEQYF
TRBV28 CASRTGGSGANVLTF
TRBV2 CASTRGSLAYEQYF
TRBV4-3 CASSPTSGANVLTF
TRBV21-1 CASNRGKGAKGYTF
TRBV4-3 CASSRDRVGQPQHF
TRBV28 CASSAHRWDSGDTQYF
TRBV14 CASSHLSRGPGVHTDTQYF
TRBV11-2 CASSRGGSGANVLTF
TRBV19 CASSKGDSQDTEAFF
TRBV6-5 CASIQTSNQPQHF
TRBV5-1 CASSSLTGGTEAFF
TRBV7-9 CASSPGLAGETGELFF
TRBV12-5 CASGFQGVNTEAFF
TRBV11-3 CASSSTPGQEPSNQPQHF
TRBV6-6 CASSYPRQVETQYF
TRBV7-2 CASSFGGLGNEQFF
TRBV18 CASSSQGTGANVLTF
TRBV7-2 CASSLTGDTQYF
TRBV10-1 CASPPQGDRGTTCEQYF
TRBV6-5 CASSLTDSGNTIYF
TRBV7-7 CASSLGSAGSSYEQYF
TRBV4-2 CASSQDQAGYYGYTF
TRBV15 CATSKQGAGSNQPQHF
TRBV30 CAWSGTGVYYTF
TRBV7-6 CASSLATLGGVIYNEQFF
TRBV23-1 CASSQGRGRNYGYTF
TRBV11-2 CASSPNGQRQYF
TRBV27 CASSLTGSPYGQPQHF
TRBV13 CASSLPDVAGGPYNEQFF
TRBV19 CASSTRGDTEAFF
TRBV4-3 CASSLKLLSRNGYTF
TRBV29-1 CSVGTASYEQYF
TRBV6-6 CASSSGVNQPQHF
TRBV4-3 CASSRSLLATNEKLFF
TRBV27 CASSPGVSGANVLTF
TRBV13 CASTLGASGYNEQFF
TRBV11-2 CASSAARENTEAFF
TRBV9 CASSVGAGGNYEQYF
TRBV4-2 CASSRGAGGLDTGELFF
TRBV9 CASSGLGGPQETQYF
TRBV15 CATSRGATTIYF
TRBV30 CAWSVPPVTDTQYF
TRBV6-5 CASRRQGHEQYF
TRBV5-1 CASSLTFGGTGNTIYF
TRBV7-2 CASSLAPSTDGYTF
TRBV7-2 CASSLGGAGGGPTDTQYF
TRBV4-2 CASSQDSAGGRETQYF
TRBV5-4 CASSSPASSNEQFF
TRBV27 CASRSPGLLNYEQYF
TRBV2 CATTSSGFSYEQYF